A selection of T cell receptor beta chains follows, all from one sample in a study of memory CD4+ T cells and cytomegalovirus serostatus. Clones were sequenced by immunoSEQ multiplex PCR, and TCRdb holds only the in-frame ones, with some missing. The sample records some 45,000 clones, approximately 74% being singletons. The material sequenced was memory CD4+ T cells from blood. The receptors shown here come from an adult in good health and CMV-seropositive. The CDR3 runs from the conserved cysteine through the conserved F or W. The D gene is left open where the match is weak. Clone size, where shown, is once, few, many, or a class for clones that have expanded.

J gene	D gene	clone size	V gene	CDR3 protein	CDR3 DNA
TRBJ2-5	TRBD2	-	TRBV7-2	CASSSWELSGGGETQYF	TGTGCCAGCAGCTCCTGGGAACTGAGCGGGGGTGGAGAGACCCAGTACTTC
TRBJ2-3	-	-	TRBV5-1	CASSLGADTDTQYF	TGCGCCAGCAGCTTGGGGGCAGACACGGATACGCAGTATTTT
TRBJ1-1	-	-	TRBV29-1	CSVEGGGLEAFF	TGCAGCGTTGAAGGGGGGGGGCTTGAAGCTTTCTTT
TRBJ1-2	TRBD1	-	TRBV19	CASTPGQFVPANYGYTF	TGTGCCAGTACCCCGGGACAGTTTGTCCCAGCTAACTATGGCTACACCTTC
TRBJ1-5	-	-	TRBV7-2	CASSLERGGSQPQHF	TGTGCCAGCAGCTTAGAGCGGGGGGGGAGTCAGCCCCAGCATTTT
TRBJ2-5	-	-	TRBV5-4	CASSSTAGRMETQYF	TGTGCCAGCAGCTCAACCGCAGGAAGAATGGAGACCCAGTACTTC
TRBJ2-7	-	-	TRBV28	CASRGYRGGSYEQYF	TGTGCCAGCAGGGGGTACAGGGGGGGATCCTACGAGCAGTACTTC
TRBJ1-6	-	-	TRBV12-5	CASGLHDSSYNSPLHF	TGTGCTAGTGGTCTACACGACAGTTCCTATAATTCACCCCTCCACTTT
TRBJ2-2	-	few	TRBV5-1	CASSRQGEDGELFF	TGCGCCAGCAGCCGTCAGGGGGAGGACGGGGAGCTGTTTTTT
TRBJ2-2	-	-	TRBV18	CASSPQNTGELFF	TGTGCCAGCTCACCCCAGAACACCGGGGAGCTGTTTTTT
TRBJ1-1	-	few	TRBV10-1	CASSESGSTEAFF	TGCGCCAGCAGTGAGTCTGGTTCTACTGAAGCTTTCTTT
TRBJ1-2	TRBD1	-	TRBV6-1	CASSLTGNYGYTF	TGTGCCAGCAGTCTGACAGGGAACTATGGCTACACCTTC
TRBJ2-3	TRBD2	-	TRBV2	CASSDWTSGFTDTQYF	TGTGCCAGCAGCGACTGGACTAGCGGGTTCACAGATACGCAGTATTTT
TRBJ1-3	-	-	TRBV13	CASSLGFPVGNTIYF	TGTGCCAGCAGCTTAGGCTTTCCAGTTGGAAACACCATATATTTT
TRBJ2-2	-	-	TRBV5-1	CASSLVVGRTGELFF	TGCGCCAGCAGCTTGGTAGTAGGGAGGACCGGGGAGCTGTTTTTT
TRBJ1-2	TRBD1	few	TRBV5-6	CASSPTGPDHYGGYTF	TGTGCCAGCAGCCCGACAGGGCCTGATCACTATGGCGGCTACACCTTC
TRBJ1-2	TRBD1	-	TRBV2	CASSASGTGHGYTF	TGTGCCAGCAGCGCCTCCGGGACAGGGCATGGCTACACCTTC
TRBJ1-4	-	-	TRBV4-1	CASSQVRGEKLFF	TGCGCCAGCAGCCAAGTCCGAGGAGAAAAACTGTTTTTT
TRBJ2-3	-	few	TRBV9	CASSVEVGPAGNTQYF	TGTGCCAGCAGCGTAGAAGTGGGCCCGGCGGGTAATACGCAGTATTTT
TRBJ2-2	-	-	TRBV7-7	CASSTGPSGGELFF	TGTGCTAGCAGCACGGGACCCTCGGGCGGGGAGCTGTTTTTT
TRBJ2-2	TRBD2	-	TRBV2	CASSAAGGHTGELFF	TGTGCCAGCAGTGCCGCGGGGGGACACACCGGGGAGCTGTTTTTT
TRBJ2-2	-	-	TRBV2	CASSQDSTNTGELFF	TGTGCCAGCAGTCAGGACAGTACGAACACCGGGGAGCTGTTTTTT
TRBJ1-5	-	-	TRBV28	CASSSGPGNQPQHF	TGTGCCAGCAGTTCTGGGCCCGGCAATCAGCCCCAGCATTTT
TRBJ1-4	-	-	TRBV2	CASSSAGLEKLFF	TGTGCCAGCAGTTCCGCAGGTCTCGAAAAACTGTTTTTT
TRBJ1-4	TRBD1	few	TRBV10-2	CASSADRQGTNEKLFF	TGCGCCAGCAGTGCAGACAGACAGGGCACTAATGAAAAACTGTTTTTT
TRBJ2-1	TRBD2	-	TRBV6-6	CASSYLGGGANNEQFF	TGTGCCAGCAGTTACTTGGGCGGGGGGGCAAACAATGAGCAGTTCTTC
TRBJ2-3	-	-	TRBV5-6	CASSSRPVDTQYF	TGTGCCAGCAGCTCCAGACCGGTGGATACGCAGTATTTT
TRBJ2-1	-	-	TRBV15	CATSPYNEQFF	TGTGCCACCAGCCCGTACAATGAGCAGTTCTTC
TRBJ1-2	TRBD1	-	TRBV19	CASTMTGGMGNYGYTF	TGTGCCAGTACCATGACAGGGGGCATGGGGAACTATGGCTACACCTTC
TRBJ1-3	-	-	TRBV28	CASSLTGENGNTIYF	TGTGCCAGCAGTTTGACAGGAGAAAATGGAAACACCATATATTTT
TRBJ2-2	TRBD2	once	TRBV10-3	CAISPSGEGELFF	TGTGCCATCAGTCCTAGCGGGGAGGGGGAGCTGTTTTTT
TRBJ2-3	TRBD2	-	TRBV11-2	CASSLSSGATDTQYF	TGTGCCAGCAGCTTATCTAGCGGGGCGACAGATACGCAGTATTTT
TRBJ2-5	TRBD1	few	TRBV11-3	CASSFGTGDSQETQYF	TGTGCCAGCAGCTTTGGGACAGGGGATTCCCAAGAGACCCAGTACTTC
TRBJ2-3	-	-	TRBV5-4	CASSSGALRGNTQYF	TGTGCCAGCAGCTCCGGGGCCCTAAGGGGTAATACGCAGTATTTT
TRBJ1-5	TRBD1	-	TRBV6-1	CASSPTGGRGQPQHF	TGTGCCAGCAGTCCCACAGGGGGCCGGGGTCAGCCCCAGCATTTT
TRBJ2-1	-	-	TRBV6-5	CASSRQSSYNEQFF	TGTGCCAGCAGTCGACAGAGCTCCTACAATGAGCAGTTCTTC
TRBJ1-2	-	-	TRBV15	CATSRDGAGHYGYTF	TGTGCCACCAGCAGAGATGGGGCAGGTCACTATGGCTACACCTTC